The 7 T cell receptor beta chains presented below share a single source sample, sequenced in a study of blood T cell repertoires in COVID-19. The repertoire was sequenced with immunoSEQ multiplex PCR; TCRdb's copy has only in-frame clones and lacks some. The sample consists of 30,000 to 40,000 clones, roughly 87% of them appearing once. The sequenced material came from peripheral blood. The receptors originated from a man in his forties or fifties with active or convalescent COVID-19.

The V gene is TRBV5-1, the J gene TRBJ2-7; 8 positions match TRBD1. V lost 3 bases to trimming and J lost 7 bases; unmatched junction nucleotides: 9. The CDR3 has 14 residues. The V gene's germline CDR1 is SGHRS and CDR2 YFSETQ. The CDR3, as DNA: TGCGCCAGCAGCTGGGACAGGTATCGGTCTGAGCAGTACTTC. Amino acid sequence: CASSWDRYRSEQYF.

This rearrangement joins TRBV18 to TRBJ2-3; 8 bases map to TRBD2. The CDR3 sequence is 16 residues long. Trimming cost V 2 bases and J 1 base; bases outside gene matches: 5. Germline lookup yields CDR1 KGHSH and CDR2 LQKENI. CDR3 DNA: TGTGCCAGCTCACCAACGGGACTAGTGGGCACAGATACGCAGTATTTT. Its protein is CASSPTGLVGTDTQYF. Looking up the rest from reference TRBV18 and TRBJ2-3 gives the full variable domain: NAGVMQNPRHLVRRRGQEARLRCSPMKGHSHVYWYRQLPEEGLKFMVYLQKENIIDESGMPKERFSAEFPKEGPSILRIQQVVRGDSAAYFCASSPTGLVGTDTQYFGPGTRLTVL.

The gene calls are TRBV4-3 and TRBJ2-6; 7 positions agree with TRBD2. This CDR3 spans 17 amino acids. The V segment lost 2 bases and the J segment 3 bases; nucleotides outside the gene matches: 7. Per the germline V gene, CDR1 is LGHNA and CDR2 is YSLEER. CDR3 in amino acids: CASSQRSPGGGANVLTF. DNA of the CDR3: TGCGCCAGCAGCCAACGGTCCCCGGGGGGTGGGGCCAACGTCCTGACTTTC.

This rearrangement joins TRBV5-6 to TRBJ1-2, with 9 bases that match TRBD1. Germline V gives CDR1 SGHDT, CDR2 YYEEEE. The J segment lost 4 bases and the V segment lost 0 bases, leaving 7 bases of the junction unmatched. The CDR3 spans 16 residues. In DNA, the CDR3 is TGTGCCAGCAGCTTGGGATGGACAGGGGACATCTATGGCTACACCTTC. Translated, it gives CASSLGWTGDIYGYTF.

This chain uses TRBV6-5 with TRBJ2-1, with TRBD2 matching 11 bases. CDR1 is MNHEY and CDR2 is SVGAGI in the germline V gene. With 6 bases clipped from V and 6 bases from J, the junction kept 7 bases outside the gene matches. The CDR3 totals 15 residues. As DNA, the CDR3 is TGTGCCAGCAGCAACCTAGCGGGAGGTGGCAATGAGCAGTTCTTC. Translating gives CASSNLAGGGNEQFF.

This chain uses TRBV27 with TRBJ1-5, with D perhaps TRBD1 (5 bases). The CDR3 has 16 amino acids. Germline lookup yields CDR1 MNHEY and CDR2 SMNVEV (reference sequence). Trimming removed 6 bases at V and 0 bases at J, with 15 bases between. CDR3 in DNA: TGTGCCAGCAGGGCCAAGGGACTTTATAGCAATCAGCCCCAGCATTTT. This codes for CASRAKGLYSNQPQHF.

This clone was counted a single time. The V gene is TRBV27, the J gene TRBJ2-1, with TRBD2 matching over 8 bases. The J segment lost 0 bases and the V segment lost 7 bases, leaving 17 bases of the junction unmatched. The CDR3 has 19 residues. The germline gives CDR1 MNHEY, CDR2 SMNVEV (reference sequence). The CDR3 DNA is TGTGCCAGCAAGGGAGCTACAGCGGGAGTTACTTTCTCCTACAATGAGCAGTTCTTC. Protein: CASKGATAGVTFSYNEQFF.